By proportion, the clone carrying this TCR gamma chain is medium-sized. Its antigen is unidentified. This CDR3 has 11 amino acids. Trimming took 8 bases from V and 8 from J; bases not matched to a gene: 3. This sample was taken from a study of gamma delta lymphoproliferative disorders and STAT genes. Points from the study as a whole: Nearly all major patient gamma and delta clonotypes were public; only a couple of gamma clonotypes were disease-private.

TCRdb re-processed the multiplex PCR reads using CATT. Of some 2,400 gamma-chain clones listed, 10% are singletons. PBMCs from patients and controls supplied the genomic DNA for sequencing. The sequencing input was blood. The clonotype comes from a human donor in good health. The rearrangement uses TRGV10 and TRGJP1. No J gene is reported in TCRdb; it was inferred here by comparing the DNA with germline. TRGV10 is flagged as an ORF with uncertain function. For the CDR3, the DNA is TGTGCTGCGTGGGAGGGTTGGTTCAAGATATTT. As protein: CAAWEGWFKIF.